The rows below give T cell receptor beta chains drawn from one sample of a study of T cell responses to AZD1222 COVID-19 vaccine. Repertoires were generated with immunoSEQ multiplex PCR, while TCRdb's copy carries only in-frame clones and drops some. The profile shows over 100,000 clones, around 90% of them singletons. Source: peripheral blood, taken on day 0 of AZD1222 vaccination. The receptors were sampled from an adult in good health. CDR3s include the opening cysteine and the closing phenylalanine or tryptophan. Fields, in order: J gene, V gene, clone size, D gene, CDR3 DNA, CDR3 protein. D genes are given only for firm matches. A clone size is listed for some rows: how often the clone was seen (once, few, many), or a class if it is expanded.

J: TRBJ1-2
V: TRBV19
size: NA
D: NA
DNA: TGTGCCAGTAGTATGGTTGAGGGAGGGGGCTACACCTTC
CDR3: CASSMVEGGGYTF

J: TRBJ2-7
V: TRBV6-2/TRBV6-3
size: NA
D: TRBD2
DNA: TGTGCCAGCAGCCGGACTAGCGGGAGAGGTCGGCAGTACTTC
CDR3: CASSRTSGRGRQYF

J: TRBJ1-2
V: TRBV6-5
size: NA
D: NA
DNA: TGTGCCAGCAGCGCTGCTCACGGCTATGGCTACACCTTC
CDR3: CASSAAHGYGYTF

J: TRBJ2-1
V: TRBV4-1
size: NA
D: TRBD2
DNA: TGCGCCAGCAGCCAAGTGACTAGCGGGGCCTACAATGAGCAGTTCTTC
CDR3: CASSQVTSGAYNEQFF

J: TRBJ1-1
V: TRBV14
size: NA
D: NA
DNA: TGTGCCAGCAGCCAAGCCGGGATGAACACTGAAGCTTTCTTT
CDR3: CASSQAGMNTEAFF

J: TRBJ2-7
V: TRBV7-8
size: few
D: TRBD1
DNA: TGTGCCAGCAGGCCGAACAGGGGGCCCGGTGAGCAGTACTTC
CDR3: CASRPNRGPGEQYF

J: TRBJ1-5
V: TRBV28
size: few
D: TRBD1
DNA: TGTGCCAGCACCACCACAGGGGTTGGGCAGCCCCAGCATTTT
CDR3: CASTTTGVGQPQHF

J: TRBJ1-4
V: TRBV6-5
size: NA
D: NA
DNA: TGTGCCAGCAGCCAAAGGAGGGGCGAAAAACTGTTTTTT
CDR3: CASSQRRGEKLFF

J: TRBJ2-1
V: TRBV6-4
size: NA
D: TRBD2
DNA: TGTGCCAGCTGTGACTCAAACCTAGCGGCCGTATCCTACAATGAGCAGTTCTTC
CDR3: CASCDSNLAAVSYNEQFF

J: TRBJ1-4
V: TRBV18
size: NA
D: TRBD1
DNA: TGTGCCAGCTCACCACCCGGACAGGGTGGAGAAAAACTGTTTTTT
CDR3: CASSPPGQGGEKLFF

J: TRBJ1-5
V: TRBV6-5
size: NA
D: NA
DNA: TGTGCCAGCAGAGGGGACAATAGCAATCAGCCCCAGCATTTT
CDR3: CASRGDNSNQPQHF

J: TRBJ2-1
V: TRBV7-8
size: NA
D: TRBD2
DNA: TGTGCCAGCAGCCGAAGCGGGGGAGCCTACAATGAGCAGTTCTTC
CDR3: CASSRSGGAYNEQFF

J: TRBJ1-2
V: TRBV11-2
size: NA
D: NA
DNA: TGTGCCAGCAGAGGCTCGCGGGTCGGTGACTATGGCTACACCTTC
CDR3: CASRGSRVGDYGYTF

J: TRBJ1-5
V: TRBV29-1
size: NA
D: TRBD1
DNA: TGCAGCGTCGGGACAGGGTATCAGCCCCAGCATTTT
CDR3: CSVGTGYQPQHF

J: TRBJ2-7
V: TRBV5-4
size: NA
D: TRBD2
DNA: TGTGCCAGCAGCTACCGGACTAGCGGGGACTACGAGCAGTACTTC
CDR3: CASSYRTSGDYEQYF

J: TRBJ1-2
V: TRBV18
size: NA
D: TRBD1
DNA: TGTGCCAGCTCACCACTCGACAGGGGGAAGTACACCTTC
CDR3: CASSPLDRGKYTF

J: TRBJ2-2
V: TRBV7-3
size: NA
D: TRBD1
DNA: TGTGCCAGCAGCGTGGGACAGGCCGGCACCGGGGAGCTGTTTTTT
CDR3: CASSVGQAGTGELFF

J: TRBJ2-2
V: TRBV19
size: NA
D: NA
DNA: TGTGCCAGTAGAGCTCTCGGGGTCTTAAACACCGGGGAGCTGTTTTTT
CDR3: CASRALGVLNTGELFF

J: TRBJ2-2
V: TRBV12-3/TRBV12-4
size: NA
D: NA
DNA: TGTGCCAGCAGCTCCACACGAGGGGAGCTGTTTTTT
CDR3: CASSSTRGELFF

J: TRBJ2-3
V: TRBV9
size: NA
D: TRBD2
DNA: TGTGCCAGCAGCGGAGACCATAGCGGGATCTTCAATACGCAGTATTTT
CDR3: CASSGDHSGIFNTQYF

J: TRBJ2-7
V: TRBV2
size: NA
D: NA
DNA: TGTGCCAGCAAGGGGCAGACGAGCTCCTACGAGCAGTACTTC
CDR3: CASKGQTSSYEQYF

J: TRBJ1-5
V: TRBV6-6
size: NA
D: TRBD1
DNA: TGTGCCAGCAGTGACGGACAGGAGAATCAGCCCCAGCATTTT
CDR3: CASSDGQENQPQHF

J: TRBJ2-1
V: TRBV29-1
size: NA
D: TRBD2
DNA: TGCAGCGGTAGCGGGAGGGCCTACAATGAGCAGTTCTTC
CDR3: CSGSGRAYNEQFF

J: TRBJ2-3
V: TRBV18
size: NA
D: NA
DNA: TGTGCCAGCTCACCACCGTCGACAGCAGATACGCAGTATTTT
CDR3: CASSPPSTADTQYF

J: TRBJ2-7
V: TRBV6-6
size: NA
D: TRBD1
DNA: TGTGCCAGCAGGTCAATCACAGGGGAGCACGAGCAGTACTTC
CDR3: CASRSITGEHEQYF

J: TRBJ1-2
V: TRBV5-1
size: NA
D: NA
DNA: TGCGCCAGCAGCTTGGACAGCCCTAACTATGGCTACACCTTC
CDR3: CASSLDSPNYGYTF

J: TRBJ2-2
V: TRBV5-1
size: NA
D: NA
DNA: TGCGCCAGCAGCTTGGGAAGTAGGGAGCTGTTTTTT
CDR3: CASSLGSRELFF

J: TRBJ1-2
V: TRBV27
size: NA
D: NA
DNA: TGTGCCAGCAGTTCCTCCGGGCGGGGGGCGGCTGGCTACACCTTC
CDR3: CASSSSGRGAAGYTF

J: TRBJ2-7
V: TRBV18
size: NA
D: NA
DNA: TGTGCCAGCTCACCAGCCCAGCAGGGTCGTGAGCAGTACTTC
CDR3: CASSPAQQGREQYF

J: TRBJ2-1
V: TRBV11-2
size: NA
D: NA
DNA: TGTGCCAGCAGCCAAAGGGGGGCGGGTCTGAGCTCCTACAATGAGCAGTTCTTC
CDR3: CASSQRGAGLSSYNEQFF

J: TRBJ2-6
V: TRBV7-8
size: NA
D: NA
DNA: TGTGCCAGCAGCCTGAGACTAGGTGGTAGTGGGGCCAACGTCCTGACTTTC
CDR3: CASSLRLGGSGANVLTF

J: TRBJ1-5
V: TRBV6-5
size: NA
D: NA
DNA: TGTGCCAGCAGTTCCCGGAACAGGGTCGGTCAGCCCCAGCATTTT
CDR3: CASSSRNRVGQPQHF

J: TRBJ1-1
V: TRBV7-9
size: NA
D: NA
DNA: TGTGCCAGCAGCTTAGCCGATTGGGAGTACACTGAAGCTTTCTTT
CDR3: CASSLADWEYTEAFF

J: TRBJ1-5
V: TRBV21-1
size: NA
D: NA
DNA: TGTGCCATCCTAGTTGGGGCCCGGGGGAGCAATCAGCCCCAGCATTTT
CDR3: CAILVGARGSNQPQHF

J: TRBJ1-3
V: TRBV5-1
size: NA
D: NA
DNA: TGCGCCAGCAGCTTAGAGGGAATTGGAAACACCATATATTTT
CDR3: CASSLEGIGNTIYF

J: TRBJ2-7
V: TRBV21-1
size: NA
D: NA
DNA: TGTGCCAGCAGGGACGAGCAGTACTTC
CDR3: CASRDEQYF

J: TRBJ2-3
V: TRBV11-3
size: NA
D: TRBD2
DNA: TGTGCCAGCAGTTTTAGCGGGGGCACAGATACGCAGTATTTT
CDR3: CASSFSGGTDTQYF

J: TRBJ1-3
V: TRBV12-3/TRBV12-4
size: NA
D: NA
DNA: TGTGCCAGCACAGGGGAGGGTGGAAACACCATATATTTT
CDR3: CASTGEGGNTIYF

J: TRBJ1-1
V: TRBV11-2
size: few
D: TRBD1
DNA: TGTGCCAGCAGCAAGGACAGGGGGTGGACTGAAGCTTTCTTT
CDR3: CASSKDRGWTEAFF

J: TRBJ2-5
V: TRBV7-6
size: NA
D: NA
DNA: TGTGCCAGCACCCCCGGGACTCGAGAGACCCAGTACTTC
CDR3: CASTPGTRETQYF

J: TRBJ1-2
V: TRBV6-5
size: NA
D: NA
DNA: TGTGCCAGCACCCTAGGCAGGGGTCATGGCTACACCTTC
CDR3: CASTLGRGHGYTF

J: TRBJ1-2
V: TRBV28
size: NA
D: NA
DNA: TGTGCCAGCAGTTTGAATCGCTATGGCTACACCTTC
CDR3: CASSLNRYGYTF

J: TRBJ1-3
V: TRBV9
size: NA
D: NA
DNA: TGTGCCAGCGCGAACCAGGCCTCTGGAAACACCATATATTTT
CDR3: CASANQASGNTIYF

J: TRBJ2-1
V: TRBV20-1
size: NA
D: NA
DNA: TGCAGTGTTGGCGACTACAATGAGCAGTTCTTC
CDR3: CSVGDYNEQFF